This T cell receptor beta chain emerged from a study of blood T cell repertoires in COVID-19. About the research overall: Samples of COVID-19 (acute and convalescent) were obtained from the United States, Italy and Spain.

Sequenced by immunoSEQ multiplex PCR; TCRdb stores in-frame clones only, minus some. This sample has about 150,000 clones; around 87% occur once, and the top ten carry less than 2.5%. Deletions cut 7 bases from V and 1 base from J, with 13 bases between. The germline V gene encodes CDR1 MNHEY and CDR2 SVGAGI. The CDR3 has 15 amino acids. The sequence came from a man over 45 with active COVID-19. The chain combines TRBV6-5 with TRBJ2-2, with D perhaps TRBD1 (6 bases). Source material: peripheral blood. CDR3 in DNA: TGTGCCAGCAAAAAGCCGGGACAGAACACCGGGGAGCTGTTTTTT. Protein: CASKKPGQNTGELFF.